The next 26 T cell receptor beta chains were all read from a single sample in a study of blood T cell repertoires in COVID-19. Sequenced by immunoSEQ multiplex PCR; TCRdb stores in-frame clones only, minus some. In the table there are tens of thousands of clones, about 68% of which are singletons. Material for sequencing was peripheral blood. The receptors here all came from a woman in her seventies with acute or convalescent COVID-19.

The chain uses TRBV25-1 and TRBJ1-1; 7 bases agree with TRBD1. The CDR3 is 13 residues long. J was trimmed by 1 base and V by 4 bases; bases with no gene match: 0. Looked up from germline, CDR1 is MGHDK and CDR2 is SYGVNS. The CDR3 DNA reads as TGTGCCAGCAGTGGACAGGGGAACACTGAAGCTTTCTTT. It encodes CASSGQGNTEAFF.

The rearrangement links TRBV7-8 to TRBJ2-7; possibly TRBD1 for D (5 bases). The CDR3 consists of 13 residues. Trimming pared 5 bases from V and 3 bases from J, leaving 11 bases between. Germline V gives CDR1 SGHVS, CDR2 FQNEAQ. CDR3 bases: TGTGCCAGCAGCGTGGGGCGCGGCTACGAGCAGTACTTC. Translating it yields CASSVGRGYEQYF.

The chain uses TRBV19 and TRBJ2-2; D is unresolved. Between the trimmed V and J ends, which lost 5 bases and 3 bases, there was a span of 4 bases. Germline V gives CDR1 LNHDA, CDR2 SQIVND (reference sequence). The CDR3 has 12 residues. The CDR3 loop reads CASSSYTGELFF. In DNA, the CDR3 is TGTGCCAGTAGTTCGTACACCGGGGAGCTGTTTTTT.

This chain joins TRBV27 and TRBJ2-2, with D tentatively TRBD2 (7 bases). The CDR3 has 16 residues. Trimming took 4 bases from V and 6 from J, leaving 18 bases between them. Per the germline V gene, CDR1 is MNHEY and CDR2 is SMNVEV (reference sequence). CDR3 residues: CASSSGLGGWSGELFF. The CDR3 DNA reads as TGTGCCAGCAGTTCCGGACTAGGGGGGTGGTCCGGGGAGCTGTTTTTT.

V is TRBV5-1 and J is TRBJ1-1; 9 bases line up with TRBD1. From germline, CDR1 is SGHRS and CDR2 YFSETQ. The CDR3 totals 17 residues. The ends lost 2 bases at V and 4 bases at J; junction bases unmatched: 12. The CDR3 sequence: CASSFGINMGQGTEAFF. The CDR3 bases are TGCGCCAGCAGCTTCGGGATCAACATGGGACAGGGCACTGAAGCTTTCTTT.

The chain uses TRBV5-4 and TRBJ2-4; 9 nucleotides agree with TRBD1. The germline gives CDR1 SGHNT, CDR2 YYREEE (reference sequence). This CDR3 has 13 residues. V lost 4 bases and J lost 6; bases outside the gene matches: 2. CDR3 region: CASSRGQGNIQYF. CDR3 sequence (DNA): TGTGCCAGCAGCCGGGGACAGGGAAACATTCAGTACTTC.

The chain combines TRBV6-1 with TRBJ1-6, with D perhaps TRBD1 (5 bases). The germline CDR1 and CDR2 sequences are MNHNS and SASEGT. Trimming pared 5 bases from V and 9 bases from J, leaving 17 bases between. CDR3 length: 15 amino acids. In DNA form, the CDR3 reads TGTGCCAGCAGTCCCAGACAGAAACTTCCTTCACCCCTCCACTTT. This encodes CASSPRQKLPSPLHF.

The chain recombines TRBV10-3 with TRBJ2-5, with 7 bases identical to TRBD1. Germline values: CDR1 ENHRY, CDR2 SYGVKD. The CDR3 sequence is 15 residues long. The junction had 6 bases not matched to a gene; V was cut back by 4 bases and J by 1 base. The CDR3 region is CAISGSGTAQETQYF. DNA of the CDR3: TGTGCCATCAGTGGGTCAGGGACAGCCCAAGAGACCCAGTACTTC.

V gene TRBV19 combines with J gene TRBJ2-3, with a tentative D call TRBD2 (5 bases). Germline V lookup: CDR1 LNHDA, CDR2 SQIVND (reference sequence). Between the trimmed V and J ends, which lost 3 bases and 0 bases, there was a span of 7 bases. This CDR3 has 14 amino acids. DNA of the CDR3: TGTGCCAGTAGTATCAGCGGAAGCACAGATACGCAGTATTTT. Translated: CASSISGSTDTQYF.

The chain carries TRBV4-2 and TRBJ2-7; tentative D call: TRBD2 (6 bases). CDR1 is LGHNA and CDR2 is YNFKEQ in the germline V gene. The CDR3 loop spans 15 amino acids. The germline V and J ends were trimmed by 0 bases and 5 bases, with 14 bases remaining between them. The DNA of the CDR3 is TGTGCCAGCAGCCAAGATGGGGAGGCGCAGAACGAGCAGTACTTC. This encodes CASSQDGEAQNEQYF.

This chain uses TRBV6-1 with TRBJ1-4, with a possible D match to TRBD1 (6 bases). The V gene lost 3 bases and the J gene lost 6 bases, with 20 bases spanning the gap. The CDR3 length is 17 residues. Germline V gene sequence: CDR1 MNHNS, CDR2 SASEGT. The CDR3 reads CASSDSVGGGAYEKLFF. Written as DNA, the CDR3 is TGTGCCAGCAGTGATAGTGTCGGTGGGGGCGCGTATGAAAAACTGTTTTTT.

The genes are TRBV12-5 and TRBJ1-1, with D possibly TRBD1 on 5 matching bases. The CDR3 runs to 17 residues. The germline V gene has CDR1 LGHNT and CDR2 FRNRAP. The V end was cut by 3 bases, the J end by 0 bases, with 17 bases between. The CDR3 region is CASGFFQGGIMNTEAFF. The CDR3 coding sequence is TGTGCTAGTGGTTTTTTCCAGGGCGGGATTATGAACACTGAAGCTTTCTTT.

This chain uses TRBV27 with TRBJ2-5; 14 bases agree with TRBD2. This CDR3 is built from 17 residues. The germline V gene encodes CDR1 MNHEY and CDR2 SMNVEV (reference sequence). V shed 6 bases and J 4 bases; nucleotides not matched to a gene: 10. The CDR3 reads CASSPMTSGRGRETQYF. The CDR3 region has the DNA TGTGCCAGCAGCCCGATGACTAGCGGGAGGGGTCGAGAGACCCAGTACTTC.

The chain recombines TRBV6-5 with TRBJ2-2; D perhaps matches TRBD2 (6 bases). V lost 6 bases and J lost 1, with 12 bases in between. The CDR3 runs to 15 residues. Germline V gives CDR1 MNHEY, CDR2 SVGAGI. CDR3 coding DNA: TGTGCCAGCAGAGGCGGGACCCGGAACACCGGGGAGCTGTTTTTT. The encoded protein is CASRGGTRNTGELFF.

J is TRBJ1-2 and V is TRBV2, with D perhaps matching TRBD1 (5 bases). Germline lookup yields CDR1 SNHLY and CDR2 FYNNEI. The ends were cut back, 1 base at V and 5 bases at J, with 11 bases in the middle. CDR3 length: 14 residues. The CDR3 spells CASSEEVAGYGYTF. The CDR3 nucleotides read TGTGCCAGCAGTGAAGAAGTAGCAGGGTATGGCTACACCTTC.

This clone was counted only a few times. The CDR3 coding sequence is TGTGCCAGCAGCTCGGACAGTTGGGAGACCCAGTACTTC. It specifies CASSSDSWETQYF. The chain is built from TRBV7-2 and TRBJ2-5, with D possibly matching TRBD1 (6 bases). Trimming shortened V by 4 bases and J by 5 bases, and 11 bases separated the two germline ends. The CDR3 loop spans 13 amino acids. Germline V gene sequence: CDR1 SGHTA, CDR2 FQGNSA.

The chain has TRBV19 and TRBJ1-5; TRBD1 matches at 8 bases. The CDR3 is made up of 13 amino acids. Germline CDR1 and CDR2: LNHDA and SQIVND (reference sequence). Germline trimming cut 9 bases from V and 1 base from J; bases unmatched to any gene: 2. In nucleotides, the CDR3 is TGTGCCAGCGACAGGGGAAGCAATCAGCCCCAGCATTTT. This gives the protein CASDRGSNQPQHF. The full variable domain, its missing parts supplied by reference TRBV19 and TRBJ1-5, is DGGITQSPKYLFRKEGQNVTLSCEQNLNHDAMYWYRQDPGQGLRLIYYSQIVNDFQKGDIAEGYSVSREKKESFPLTVTSAQKNPTAFYLCASDRGSNQPQHFGDGTRLSIL.

The chain links TRBV7-2 to TRBJ1-2; 9 nucleotides align to TRBD1. CDR1 and CDR2 (germline): SGHTA, FQGNSA. The junction had 0 bases not matched to a gene; V was cut back by 1 base and J by 3 bases. The CDR3 extends over 14 amino acids. The CDR3 region has the DNA TGTGCCAGCAGCTTAGGACAGGGGGACTATGGCTACACCTTC. It is translated as CASSLGQGDYGYTF.

This chain connects TRBV7-2 to TRBJ1-4; 8 nucleotides line up with TRBD1. Germline CDR1 and CDR2: SGHTA and FQGNSA. The CDR3 loop spans 14 amino acids. The J segment lost 8 bases and the V segment lost 5 bases, leaving 7 bases of the junction unmatched. CDR3 amino acids: CASSPGQGMEKLFF. Written as DNA, the CDR3 is TGTGCCAGCAGCCCCGGACAGGGTATGGAAAAACTGTTTTTT.

V gene TRBV6-6 combines with J gene TRBJ2-7; TRBD1 might be the D (6 bases). Trimming left V 5 bases short and J 0 bases short, with 14 bases between. Germline CDR1 MNHNY, CDR2 SVGAGI (reference sequence). The CDR3 is made up of 15 amino acids. The CDR3 DNA is TGTGCCAGCAGTCAGACAGGTGTTAGCTCCTACGAGCAGTACTTC. This translates into CASSQTGVSSYEQYF.

The chain joins TRBV7-2 to TRBJ1-1; the match to TRBD1 covers 7 bases. The germline V gene encodes CDR1 SGHTA and CDR2 FQGNSA. The CDR3 is 14 amino acids. J was trimmed by 4 bases and V by 5 bases; bases with no gene match: 7. The CDR3 region has the DNA TGTGCCAGCAGCAGACCGGGACAGAGCACTGAAGCTTTCTTT. The encoded protein is CASSRPGQSTEAFF.

This chain links TRBV4-1 with TRBJ2-2; D ambiguous. This CDR3 region has 15 residues. Deletions cut 2 bases from V and 1 base from J, with 8 bases between. Germline CDR1 reads MGHRA; CDR2 reads YSYEKL. The CDR3 is CASSQRRLNTGELFF. CDR3 nucleotide sequence: TGCGCCAGCAGCCAAAGGCGGTTGAACACCGGGGAGCTGTTTTTT.

This clone was seen a single time. The gene calls are TRBV5-1 and TRBJ1-1; 8 nucleotides align to TRBD1. This CDR3 comprises 15 residues. Losses at the gene ends were 4 bases for V and 4 bases for J; bases not matched to a gene: 9. The germline V gene encodes CDR1 SGHRS and CDR2 YFSETQ. The CDR3 DNA follows: TGCGCCAGCAGCAACCCGACAGGGGAGACCACTGAAGCTTTCTTT. It translates to CASSNPTGETTEAFF. Based on the CDR3 plus reference TRBV5-1 and TRBJ1-1, the full variable domain is KAGVTQTPRYLIKTRGQQVTLSCSPISGHRSVSWYQQTPGQGLQFLFEYFSETQRNKGNFPGRFSGRQFSNSRSEMNVSTLELGDSALYLCASSNPTGETTEAFFGQGTRLTVV.

The chain uses TRBV10-1 and TRBJ2-2; D is unresolved. Germline lookup yields CDR1 WNHNN and CDR2 SYGVQD (reference sequence). The V end lost 0 bases, the J end lost 5 bases, and 4 bases lay between the germline ends. The CDR3 consists of 13 residues. The CDR3 DNA reads as TGCGCCAGCAGTGAGTCAGCGACCGGGGAGCTGTTTTTT. Protein: CASSESATGELFF.

This clone was recorded a few times. The chain couples TRBV7-8 to TRBJ2-2; tentative D call: TRBD1 (5 bases). The length of the CDR3 is 16 residues. Germline V lookup: CDR1 SGHVS, CDR2 FQNEAQ. Trimming removed 2 bases at V and 3 bases at J, with 13 bases between. The DNA for the CDR3 is TGTGCCAGCAGCTTAACCCAGGGCACGGACACCGGGGAGCTGTTTTTT. Its protein product is CASSLTQGTDTGELFF.

This clone was seen only a few times. The chain has TRBV24-1 and TRBJ1-5; D remains unclear. The CDR3 is made up of 13 amino acids. V lost 4 bases and J lost 2, with 5 bases in between. CDR1 KGHDR and CDR2 SFDVKD come from the germline V gene. The CDR3 DNA is TGTGCCACCAGTGAAAGAGGCAATCAGCCCCAGCATTTT. Its protein product is CATSERGNQPQHF.